This T cell receptor (beta chain) is from a study of blood T cell repertoires in COVID-19. Deletions cut 6 bases from V and 5 bases from J, with 8 bases between. CDR3 length: 12 amino acids. Germline V gene data show CDR1 as MDHEN and CDR2 as SYDVKM. Those enrolled, adults aged about 18 to 89 years, came from fewer than 25 US areas. Donors were grouped by their self-reported clinical history. Each recovered donor of Cohort 3 presented with two negative PCRs, clearance, or symptom resolution. Per the original methods: From reference gene primer amplification, estimates of nucleated cell counts were derived. Some clones are missing from TCRdb's copy, which holds only in-frame ones; the method was immunoSEQ multiplex PCR. V, J and clone size are taken as reported in that table, and D and trimming were inferred from the DNA itself. The sample lists almost 250,000 clones; around 86% were seen once.

The chain has TRBV28 and TRBJ1-5, with unresolved D. The source is a woman aged 45-65 years who had recovered from COVID-19. Sequenced material: PBMCs or T cells enriched from blood (not recorded which). The CDR3 DNA sequence: TGTGCCAGCAGAAGTGGAGATCAGCCCCAGCATTTT. It yields the protein CASRSGDQPQHF.